These 2 T cell receptor beta chains share one sample of origin, sequenced in a study of T cell responses to AZD1222 COVID-19 vaccine. The assay was immunoSEQ multiplex PCR, and TCRdb's table has in-frame clones only and misses some. The profile shows 100,000 or so clones, 86% of them singletons. This specimen consisted of peripheral blood, obtained 28 days after the second AZD1222 dose. The receptor set was obtained from an adult who received the AZD1222 COVID-19 vaccine.

The rearrangement uses TRBV11-2 and TRBJ2-6; D assignment may be TRBD1 or TRBD2 (7 bases each). V was shortened by 4 bases and J by 2 bases, with 18 bases between the two germline ends. This CDR3 has 18 residues. Germline CDR1 and CDR2: SGHAT and FQNNGV. The CDR3 region is CASSSSTGTMTGANVLTF. For the CDR3, the DNA is TGTGCCAGCAGCTCCTCGACAGGGACTATGACTGGGGCCAACGTCCTGACTTTC.

Comments on this clone: One end of the junction is discordant with germline, which a read error may explain. For the CDR3, the DNA is TGTGCCAGCAATGAACCCCCGAAAGATACGCAGTATTTT. It encodes CASNEPPKDTQYF. The J gene is TRBJ2-3, the V gene TRBV6-1; unclear D gene. The CDR3 is 13 residues long. CDR1 is MNHNS, CDR2 SASEGT, per germline.